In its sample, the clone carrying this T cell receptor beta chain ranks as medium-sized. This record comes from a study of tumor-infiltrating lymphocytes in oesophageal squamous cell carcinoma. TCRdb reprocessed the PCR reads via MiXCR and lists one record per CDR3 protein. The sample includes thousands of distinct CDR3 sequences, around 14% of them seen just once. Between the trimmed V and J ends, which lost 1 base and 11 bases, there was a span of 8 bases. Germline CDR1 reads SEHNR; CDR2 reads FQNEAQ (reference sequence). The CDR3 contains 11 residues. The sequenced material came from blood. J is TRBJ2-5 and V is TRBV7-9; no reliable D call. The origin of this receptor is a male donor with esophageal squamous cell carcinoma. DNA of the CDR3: TGTGCCAGCAGCTTAGTCTTTGAGCAGTACTTC. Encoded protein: CASSLVFEQYF.